The sequence of this T cell receptor beta chain was determined in a study of blood T cell repertoires in COVID-19. Study-level background: Collection of acute and convalescent COVID-19 samples took place in the United States, Italy and Spain.

CDR1 is SGHRS, CDR2 YFSETQ, per germline. CDR3 size: 16 residues. V was cut by 0 bases and J by 0 bases, with 12 bases left in between. Sequencing was performed with immunoSEQ multiplex PCR; in TCRdb, only in-frame clones are kept and a portion is missing. This repertoire shows approximately 300,000 clones, 85% to 90% found once; its top ten account for under 11%. Sequenced material: PBMCs or T cells enriched from blood (not recorded which). The rearrangement links TRBV5-1 to TRBJ1-2; D perhaps matches TRBD1 (5 bases). The source is a woman aged 18-35 years who had recovered from COVID-19. This CDR3 is CASSLGRDRANYGYTF. For the CDR3, the DNA is TGCGCCAGCAGCTTGGGTCGAGACAGAGCTAACTATGGCTACACCTTC.